This entry lists 3 T cell receptor beta chains sequenced from one sample in a study of post-analysis software for immune sequencing data (dated by TCRdb to about 2015). Antigens of these TCRs are unknown. The method behind the library was PCR. The run used an Illumina HiSeq 2500. To reduce PCR and sequencing biases, unique molecular identifiers were built into the TCR beta cDNA libraries. The public sequencing data were trimmed at Q25 with fastp and processed into clonotypes with MiXCR by TCRdb, which kept only in-frame beta chains. Records with the same CDR3 protein are collapsed into one entry carrying the most frequent genes and DNA. The sample data list a few hundred thousand distinct CDR3 sequences, and approximately 34% of these were observed just once. Clones ranked in the top ten supply around 4.7% of the sample. Here is what the overall study found, with its caveats: Four to six TRBV segments, including TRBV5-6, TRBV5-1 and TRBV20-1, were significantly more frequent in patients than controls.

The specimen sequenced was blood. The receptors stem from a girl aged 10-17 years with multiple sclerosis.

The table lists this clonotype with many counts. The CDR3 sequence: CSVADNEQFF. CDR3 DNA sequence: TGCAGCGTTGCCGACAATGAGCAGTTCTTC. This rearrangement joins TRBV29-1 to TRBJ2-1, with D unresolved. This CDR3 spans 10 amino acids. V was pared by 4 bases and J by 5 bases, with 3 bases between. Germline CDR1 reads SQVTM; CDR2 reads ANQGSEA.

Ten or more counts support this clonotype. This sequence joins TRBV6-1 and TRBJ2-5; TRBD1 is a possible D gene (6 bases). Trimming took off 3 bases at V and 2 bases at J, with 16 bases between the two ends. CDR3 length: 16 residues. Germline CDR1 MNHNS, CDR2 SASEGT. The CDR3 DNA is TGTGCCAGCAGTGACCAGTTCGGACAGCCACAAGAGACCCAGTACTTC. Translation: CASSDQFGQPQETQYF.

This clonotype was detected only a few times. Possible read error: a much larger clone is one base away. The chain uses TRBV5-1 and TRBJ2-3; TRBD2 matches at 8 bases. Looked up from germline, CDR1 is SGHRS and CDR2 is YFSETQ. The CDR3 runs to 14 residues. The CDR3 region is CTSSFTSGTDTQYF. CDR3 bases: TGCACCAGCAGCTTCACTAGCGGAACAGATACGCAGTATTTT.